This T cell receptor (beta chain) was sequenced for a study of T cell responses to AZD1222 COVID-19 vaccine. Some clones are missing from TCRdb's copy, which holds only in-frame ones; the method was immunoSEQ multiplex PCR. Of about 180,000 clones listed, 85% to 90% are singletons. Study-level results: Clonal diversity was possibly underestimated; the donors were predominantly white British and more often female.

The CDR3 is 12 residues long. V lost 2 bases and J lost 6, with 5 bases in between. Germline-derived CDR1 and CDR2 are MNHNS and SASEGT. In regard to this clone: As yet, its antigen is unknown.

The source is an adult in good health. The chain uses TRBV6-1 and TRBJ2-4, with D possibly matching TRBD1 (5 bases). Specimen: peripheral blood, collected on day 0 of AZD1222 vaccination. CDR3 DNA sequence: TGTGCCAGCAGTGAACAGGGAAACATTCAGTACTTC. Protein product: CASSEQGNIQYF.